These 24 T cell receptor beta chains share one sample of origin, sequenced in a study of shared clonotypes between healthy human individuals. Here immunoSEQ multiplex PCR was the method, and the copy in TCRdb shows in-frame clones only, minus some. In the table there are about 2 million clones, 85% to 95% of which are singletons. The material sequenced was naive CD4+ T cells sorted from blood. Subset described: CD45RA+ positively selected. Receptors were obtained from a man younger than 35 in good health.

Turning to this clone: Distinct nucleotide sequences in the sample also encode this CDR3. V and J are TRBV5-1 and TRBJ2-5; 8 bases are a match to TRBD2. With V trimmed by 0 bases and J by 2 bases, 6 bases remained unmatched. Germline CDR1 SGHRS, CDR2 YFSETQ. The CDR3 spans 16 residues. The CDR3 here is CASSLGLAGGQETQYF. The CDR3 DNA is TGCGCCAGCAGCTTGGGGCTAGCGGGCGGTCAAGAGACCCAGTACTTC.

The J gene is TRBJ2-1, the V gene TRBV4-3; 14 nucleotides align to TRBD2. Germline V gives CDR1 LGHNA, CDR2 YSLEER. The CDR3 is 19 amino acids. The trim removed 0 bases at V and 0 bases at J, leaving 4 bases unmatched. CDR3 in DNA: TGCGCCAGCAGCCAAGACTGGACTAGCGGGAGGAGCTCCTACAATGAGCAGTTCTTC. Amino acids: CASSQDWTSGRSSYNEQFF.

The chain combines TRBV4-1 with TRBJ1-2; D uncertain. The length of the CDR3 is 18 residues. Trimming removed 0 bases from V and 1 base from J, with 18 bases in between. Germline assignment: CDR1 MGHRA and CDR2 YSYEKL. CDR3 coding DNA: TGCGCCAGCAGCCAAGAATTAGTGGGCCGCATTCATAACTATGGCTACACCTTC. Its translation is CASSQELVGRIHNYGYTF.

This chain joins TRBV10-3 and TRBJ2-3, with 11 bases lining up with TRBD2. Germline loops: CDR1 ENHRY, CDR2 SYGVKD. The ends lost 5 bases at V and 0 bases at J; junction bases unmatched: 19. This CDR3 spans 21 amino acids. DNA of the CDR3: TGTGCCATCAGTTATGGGCTTCCGACTAGCGGGATCCCCTCCAGCACAGATACGCAGTATTTT. Translating gives CAISYGLPTSGIPSSTDTQYF.

Worth noting for this clone: This same CDR3 is encoded by further DNA sequences in the sample. The V and J genes are TRBV11-2 and TRBJ1-1, with unresolved D. Trimming shortened V by 1 base and J by 0 bases, and 6 bases separated the two germline ends. Germline lookup yields CDR1 SGHAT and CDR2 FQNNGV. The CDR3 has 14 amino acids. CDR3 in DNA: TGTGCCAGCAGCTTAGCCGGGTTGAACACTGAAGCTTTCTTT. Encoded protein: CASSLAGLNTEAFF.

This chain links TRBV10-3 with TRBJ1-2; TRBD1 agrees at 8 bases. Trimming cost V 3 bases and J 3 bases; bases outside gene matches: 6. The length of the CDR3 is 15 residues. Germline values: CDR1 ENHRY, CDR2 SYGVKD. The CDR3 loop is CAISDRAGGDYGYTF. CDR3 bases: TGTGCCATCAGTGATAGGGCAGGGGGCGACTATGGCTACACCTTC.

The chain uses TRBV4-2 and TRBJ1-5; 7 bases match TRBD1. From germline, CDR1 is LGHNA and CDR2 YNFKEQ. Trimming took 0 bases from V and 4 from J; bases not matched to a gene: 9. CDR3 length: 17 amino acids. The CDR3 DNA sequence: TGTGCCAGCAGCCAAGAATTATCAGGGGGTTCAAATCAGCCCCAGCATTTT. This sequence encodes CASSQELSGGSNQPQHF.

The chain is built from TRBV4-1 and TRBJ2-5; 10 bases agree with TRBD2. V lost 0 bases to trimming and J lost 6 bases; unmatched junction nucleotides: 7. CDR3 length: 16 residues. Per the germline V gene, CDR1 is MGHRA and CDR2 is YSYEKL. The CDR3 coding sequence is TGCGCCAGCAGCCAAGATGGGGGACTAGCGATAAAGACCCAGTACTTC. It yields the protein CASSQDGGLAIKTQYF.

The V and J genes are TRBV5-1 and TRBJ2-7, with unresolved D. V lost 1 base to trimming and J lost 1 base, with 24 bases between them. The CDR3 sequence is 19 residues long. CDR1 is SGHRS and CDR2 is YFSETQ in the germline V gene. The CDR3 coding sequence is TGCGCCAGCAGCTTGAGGTTTCCGGGCGCAGGCCTAGAGTCCTACGAGCAGTACTTC. Translating it yields CASSLRFPGAGLESYEQYF. Full variable domain (remainder filled in from reference TRBV5-1 and TRBJ2-7): KAGVTQTPRYLIKTRGQQVTLSCSPISGHRSVSWYQQTPGQGLQFLFEYFSETQRNKGNFPGRFSGRQFSNSRSEMNVSTLELGDSALYLCASSLRFPGAGLESYEQYFGPGTRLTVT.

The genes are TRBV29-1 and TRBJ1-5; 8 bases are a match to TRBD1. The CDR3 runs 13 residues. CDR1 is SQVTM, CDR2 ANQGSEA, per germline. V lost 5 bases to trimming and J lost 4 bases; unmatched junction nucleotides: 4. The CDR3 protein is CSVSGQENQPQHF. Here the CDR3 DNA reads TGCAGCGTTTCGGGACAGGAGAATCAGCCCCAGCATTTT.

The rearrangement links TRBV6-5 to TRBJ2-7; possible D gene TRBD2, 6 bases. The CDR3 covers 13 residues. Germline CDR1 MNHEY, CDR2 SVGAGI. The germline V and J ends were trimmed by 8 bases and 6 bases, with 17 bases remaining between them. The CDR3 coding sequence is TGTGCCAGCGGGAGGTCTAAGAATCGCGAGCAGTACTTC. Its translation is CASGRSKNREQYF.

Many counts were recorded for this clone. The chain joins TRBV18 to TRBJ2-3; D may match TRBD1 or TRBD2 (5 bases each). The CDR3 is made up of 14 amino acids. Trimming shortened V by 5 bases and J by 2 bases, and 11 bases separated the two germline ends. Per germline, CDR1 KGHSH and CDR2 LQKENI. The CDR3 spells CASSSQGDTDTQYF. The CDR3 DNA reads as TGTGCCAGCTCATCGCAGGGAGACACAGATACGCAGTATTTT.

This clone was observed a single time. This sequence joins TRBV4-1 and TRBJ1-3; D is possibly TRBD1 (5 bases). V was shortened by 1 base and J by 0 bases, with 10 bases between the two germline ends. The length of the CDR3 is 16 residues. From germline, CDR1 is MGHRA and CDR2 YSYEKL. The DNA of the CDR3 is TGCGCCAGCAGCCAAGGCCCCGGGGCCTCTGGAAACACCATATATTTT. Protein sequence: CASSQGPGASGNTIYF.

CDR3 loop: CASSYSGAVKETQYF. DNA of the CDR3: TGTGCCAGCAGTTACTCGGGGGCGGTTAAAGAGACCCAGTACTTC. This chain connects TRBV6-5 to TRBJ2-5; D is perhaps TRBD1 (6 bases). The CDR3 has 15 amino acids. CDR1 MNHEY and CDR2 SVGAGI come from the germline V gene. V lost 0 bases and J 3 bases, leaving 11 bases between the germline ends.

This clone was detected only once. The chain carries TRBV6-6 and TRBJ2-5; D might be TRBD2 (5 bases). The germline V and J ends were trimmed by 0 bases and 5 bases, with 10 bases remaining between them. The CDR3 runs 14 residues. Germline CDR1 MNHNY, CDR2 SVGAGI (reference sequence). The CDR3 loop is CASSYSRVTETQYF. Written as DNA, the CDR3 is TGTGCCAGCAGTTACTCGAGGGTTACGGAGACCCAGTACTTC.

This CDR3 is CASSAYEQYF. For the CDR3, the DNA is TGCGCCAGCAGTGCCTACGAGCAGTACTTC. J is TRBJ2-7 and V is TRBV23-1; D gene ambiguous. TRBV23-1 is sorted into the ORF group, with uncertain function. The V end lost 5 bases, the J end lost 2 bases, and 1 base lay between the germline ends. This CDR3 has 10 residues.

The V and J genes are TRBV6-1 and TRBJ1-1; 7 bases are shared with TRBD1. Germline loops: CDR1 MNHNS, CDR2 SASEGT. The CDR3 spans 14 residues. Trimming took 7 bases from V and 2 from J; bases not matched to a gene: 7. CDR3 sequence reads: CASKGTATNTEAFF. CDR3 DNA: TGTGCCAGCAAAGGGACAGCGACTAACACTGAAGCTTTCTTT.

The chain combines TRBV11-2 with TRBJ2-5, with 7 bases identical to TRBD1. CDR3 size: 14 residues. V trimming: 5 bases; J trimming: 5 bases; junction bases outside the gene matches: 8. Germline V CDR1 and CDR2: SGHAT, FQNNGV. The CDR3 sequence: CASSLGQATETQYF. CDR3 nucleotide sequence: TGTGCCAGCAGCCTAGGACAGGCCACGGAGACCCAGTACTTC. The variable domain in full, with the rest retrieved from reference TRBV11-2 and TRBJ2-5, is EAGVAQSPRYKIIEKRQSVAFWCNPISGHATLYWYQQILGQGPKLLIQFQNNGVVDDSQLPKDRFSAERLKGVDSTLKIQPAKLEDSAVYLCASSLGQATETQYFGPGTRLLVL.

The chain couples TRBV7-8 to TRBJ2-5; D not resolved. V was shortened by 3 bases and J by 4 bases, with 15 bases between the two germline ends. Germline V gene sequence: CDR1 SGHVS, CDR2 FQNEAQ. The CDR3 has 15 residues. CDR3 coding DNA: TGTGCCAGCAGCTTGCTAGGGCCGAGACGAGAGACCCAGTACTTC. Its protein is CASSLLGPRRETQYF.

For the CDR3, the DNA is TGTGCCAGCAGCTTGACTAGCGGGAGCTTCCACGAGCAGTACTTC. It is translated as CASSLTSGSFHEQYF. This chain uses TRBV7-2 with TRBJ2-7; TRBD2 agrees at 12 bases. The germline CDR1 and CDR2 sequences are SGHTA and FQGNSA. V shed 3 bases, J shed 5 bases, and the junction held 5 bases outside the gene matches. This CDR3 has 15 amino acids. Full variable domain (rest looked up from reference TRBV7-2 and TRBJ2-7): GAGVSQSPSNKVTEKGKDVELRCDPISGHTALYWYRQSLGQGLEFLIYFQGNSAPDKSGLPSDRFSAERTGGSVSTLTIQRTQQEDSAVYLCASSLTSGSFHEQYFGPGTRLTVT.

This sequence joins TRBV12-5 and TRBJ2-7; 8 positions match TRBD1. The CDR3 totals 15 residues. V was clipped by 1 base and J by 5 bases; unmatched bases: 7. Germline assignment: CDR1 LGHNT and CDR2 FRNRAP. In DNA form, the CDR3 reads TGTGCTAGTGGTTTGGGACAAGGACAGGGAGACGAGCAGTACTTC. Translation: CASGLGQGQGDEQYF.

The chain couples TRBV28 to TRBJ2-7, with D uncertain. Looked up from germline, CDR1 is MDHEN and CDR2 is SYDVKM. V was cut by 1 base and J by 6 bases, with 19 bases left in between. This CDR3 is 16 amino acids long. The CDR3 sequence is CASSLSPIRRASEQYF. The CDR3 DNA follows: TGTGCCAGCAGTTTATCCCCCATCCGACGGGCCTCCGAGCAGTACTTC.

This clone was seen just once. The rearrangement joins TRBV5-1 to TRBJ2-7; 11 nucleotides line up with TRBD2. The CDR3 runs to 16 residues. Germline CDR1 SGHRS, CDR2 YFSETQ. J was trimmed by 0 bases and V by 1 base; bases with no gene match: 3. The CDR3 protein is CASSLNSGRASYEQYF. The CDR3 DNA reads as TGCGCCAGCAGCTTGAATAGCGGGAGGGCCTCCTACGAGCAGTACTTC.

The CDR3 spells CASSLKRDRARNSPLHF. DNA for the CDR3: TGTGCCAGCAGTTTAAAGAGAGACAGGGCGCGGAATTCACCCCTCCACTTT. The chain couples TRBV28 to TRBJ1-6; 7 bases line up with TRBD1. Germline V gene data show CDR1 as MDHEN and CDR2 as SYDVKM. J was trimmed by 7 bases and V by 2 bases; bases with no gene match: 11. This CDR3 has 17 amino acids.